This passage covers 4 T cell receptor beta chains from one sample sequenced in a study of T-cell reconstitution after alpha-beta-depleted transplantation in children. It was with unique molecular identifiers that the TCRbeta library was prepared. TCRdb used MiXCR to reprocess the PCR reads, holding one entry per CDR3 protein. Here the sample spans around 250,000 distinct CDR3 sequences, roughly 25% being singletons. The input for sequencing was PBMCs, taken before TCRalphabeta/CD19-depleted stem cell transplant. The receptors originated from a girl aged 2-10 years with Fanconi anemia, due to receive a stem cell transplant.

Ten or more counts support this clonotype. CDR3 in amino acids: CASSPPWGLAKNIQYF. In DNA form, the CDR3 reads TGTGCCAGCTCACCACCGTGGGGGCTAGCCAAAAACATTCAGTACTTC. The rearrangement uses TRBV18 and TRBJ2-4, with D tentatively TRBD1 (6 bases). Germline V lookup: CDR1 KGHSH, CDR2 LQKENI. The CDR3 runs to 16 residues. V lost 0 bases and J lost 0, with 9 bases in between. The full variable domain, rest sourced from reference TRBV18 and TRBJ2-4, is NAGVMQNPRHLVRRRGQEARLRCSPMKGHSHVYWYRQLPEEGLKFMVYLQKENIIDESGMPKERFSAEFPKEGPSILRIQQVVRGDSAAYFCASSPPWGLAKNIQYFGAGTRLSVL.

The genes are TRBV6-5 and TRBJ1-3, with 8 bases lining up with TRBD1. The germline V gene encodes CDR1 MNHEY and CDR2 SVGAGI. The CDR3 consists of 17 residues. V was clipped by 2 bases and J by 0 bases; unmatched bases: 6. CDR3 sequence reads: CASSYDHRGSSGNTIYF. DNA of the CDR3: TGTGCCAGCAGTTACGACCACAGGGGGAGCTCTGGAAACACCATATATTTT.

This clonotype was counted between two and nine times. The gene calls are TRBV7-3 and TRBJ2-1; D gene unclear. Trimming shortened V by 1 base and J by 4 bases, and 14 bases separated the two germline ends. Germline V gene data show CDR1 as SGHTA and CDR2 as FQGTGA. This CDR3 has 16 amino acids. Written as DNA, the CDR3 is TGTGCCAGCAGCTTAAGGGCCACGTTCGAGTACAATGAGCAGTTCTTC. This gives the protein CASSLRATFEYNEQFF.

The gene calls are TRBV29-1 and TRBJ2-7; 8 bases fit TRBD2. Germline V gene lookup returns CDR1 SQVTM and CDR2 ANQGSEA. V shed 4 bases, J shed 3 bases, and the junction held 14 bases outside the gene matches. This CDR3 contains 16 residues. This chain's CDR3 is CSVAGTRVSLHYEQYF. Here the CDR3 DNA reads TGCAGCGTTGCGGGGACTAGGGTCTCCCTCCACTACGAGCAGTACTTC.